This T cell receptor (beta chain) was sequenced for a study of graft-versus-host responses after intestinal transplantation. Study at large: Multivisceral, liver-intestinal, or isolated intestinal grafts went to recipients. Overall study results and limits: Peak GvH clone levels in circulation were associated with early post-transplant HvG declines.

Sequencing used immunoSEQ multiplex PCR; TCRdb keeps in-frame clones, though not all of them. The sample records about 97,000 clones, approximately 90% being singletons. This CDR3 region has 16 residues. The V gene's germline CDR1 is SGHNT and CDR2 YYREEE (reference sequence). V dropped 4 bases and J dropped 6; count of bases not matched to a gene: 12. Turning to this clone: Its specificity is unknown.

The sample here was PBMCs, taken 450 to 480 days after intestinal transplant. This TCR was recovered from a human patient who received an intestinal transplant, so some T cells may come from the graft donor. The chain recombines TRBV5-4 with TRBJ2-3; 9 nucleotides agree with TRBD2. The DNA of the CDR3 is TGTGCCAGCAGCCAAGACGCGGCGGGGGGGCCGGATACGCAGTATTTT. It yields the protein CASSQDAAGGPDTQYF.